This entry lists 14 T cell receptor beta chains sequenced from one sample in a study of blood T cell repertoires in COVID-19. Data came from immunoSEQ multiplex PCR; TCRdb stores just in-frame clones and leaves some out. The data contain 170,000 or so clones, about 83% of them singletons. The sequenced material came from peripheral blood. The source is a woman in her 70s with COVID-19, enrolled during active disease.

The chain uses TRBV5-1 and TRBJ2-7; D unclear. Germline loops: CDR1 SGHRS, CDR2 YFSETQ. This CDR3 has 13 amino acids. The germline V and J ends were trimmed by 0 bases and 5 bases, with 9 bases remaining between them. CDR3 residues: CASSLVGGNEQYF. CDR3 coding DNA: TGCGCCAGCAGCTTGGTCGGCGGCAACGAGCAGTACTTC.

V gene TRBV25-1 combines with J gene TRBJ2-5; TRBD2 matches 12 bases. V shed 2 bases, J shed 4 bases, and the junction held 2 bases outside the gene matches. CDR1 and CDR2 (germline): MGHDK, SYGVNS. This CDR3 region has 15 residues. CDR3 region: CASSEPGLAGETQYF. The CDR3 DNA reads as TGTGCCAGCAGTGAACCGGGACTAGCGGGAGAGACCCAGTACTTC.

In its sample, this clone was seen a few times. The chain uses TRBV29-1 and TRBJ1-2, with a weak D call TRBD1 (6 bases). The CDR3 sequence is 13 residues long. CDR1 and CDR2 (germline): SQVTM, ANQGSEA. The V end was cut by 4 bases, the J end by 4 bases, with 13 bases between. CDR3 amino acids: CSVGQELIYGYTF. CDR3 bases: TGCAGCGTTGGACAGGAGCTGATCTATGGCTACACCTTC.

The CDR3 reads CASSLGSGSYNEQFF. The CDR3 bases are TGTGCCAGCAGTTTAGGGAGCGGGAGCTACAATGAGCAGTTCTTC. The rearrangement uses TRBV27 and TRBJ2-1, with 8 bases fitting TRBD2. V dropped 2 bases and J dropped 3; count of bases not matched to a gene: 3. The CDR3 is 15 amino acids. Germline V lookup: CDR1 MNHEY, CDR2 SMNVEV (reference sequence).

The V call is TRBV5-1, the J call TRBJ2-1; 7 bases line up with TRBD1. The CDR3 has 14 residues. Looked up from germline, CDR1 is SGHRS and CDR2 is YFSETQ. The trim removed 5 bases at V and 10 bases at J, leaving 12 bases unmatched. The CDR3 nucleotides read TGCGCCAGCAGTAGAGACAGGGTTGGTGGGGAGCAGTTCTTC. Its protein product is CASSRDRVGGEQFF.

The count of this clone is one. The V gene is TRBV7-2, the J gene TRBJ2-5, with 10 positions matching TRBD1. The germline gives CDR1 SGHTA, CDR2 FQGNSA. J gave up 5 bases and V 5 bases, and 5 bases lay outside the gene matches. The CDR3 extends over 14 amino acids. CDR3 coding DNA: TGTGCCAGCAGCCCTCCGACAGGGGGCGAGACCCAGTACTTC. It translates to CASSPPTGGETQYF. Drawing the rest from reference TRBV7-2 and TRBJ2-5, the complete variable domain is GAGVSQSPSNKVTEKGKDVELRCDPISGHTALYWYRQSLGQGLEFLIYFQGNSAPDKSGLPSDRFSAERTGGSVSTLTIQRTQQEDSAVYLCASSPPTGGETQYFGPGTRLLVL.

V and J are TRBV5-6 and TRBJ2-7; a weak D match, TRBD1 (5 bases). This CDR3 has 14 residues. The germline CDR1 and CDR2 sequences are SGHDT and YYEEEE. Trimming shortened V by 1 base and J by 6 bases, and 14 bases separated the two germline ends. The CDR3 DNA follows: TGTGCCAGCAGCTTGAGTGCAGGGTTGGGCGAGCAGTACTTC. This gives the protein CASSLSAGLGEQYF.

V and J are TRBV7-9 and TRBJ2-7; the match to TRBD2 covers 8 bases. The CDR3 has 16 amino acids. Per the germline V gene, CDR1 is SEHNR and CDR2 is FQNEAQ (reference sequence). The trim removed 4 bases at V and 7 bases at J, leaving 15 bases unmatched. The CDR3 region has the DNA TGTGCCAGCAGCTCCGGCCAAGCGGGAGCTTCGGGGGAGCAGTACTTC. Its translation: CASSSGQAGASGEQYF.

This chain uses TRBV10-3 with TRBJ2-7; 14 nucleotides match TRBD2. Germline CDR1 is ENHRY and CDR2 is SYGVKD. There are 15 residues in the CDR3. The chain's CDR3 is CASTDRGLAGDEQYF. CDR3 DNA: TGTGCATCCACCGACCGGGGACTAGCGGGAGACGAGCAGTACTTC.

The gene calls are TRBV2 and TRBJ2-2, with 7 positions matching TRBD2. Unmatched junction bases numbered 9, after V lost 6 bases and J lost 2 bases. Germline V gives CDR1 SNHLY, CDR2 FYNNEI. The CDR3 covers 16 residues. For the CDR3, the DNA is TGTGCCAGCAGCCTACTAGCGCACCTCAACACCGGGGAGCTGTTTTTT. This gives the protein CASSLLAHLNTGELFF.

This clone showed up just once. The chain has TRBV18 and TRBJ2-1, with TRBD2 matching over 8 bases. CDR3 length equals 17 residues. Germline CDR1 is KGHSH and CDR2 is LQKENI. V dropped 0 bases and J dropped 4; count of bases not matched to a gene: 8. CDR3 sequence (DNA): TGTGCCAGCTCACCACCAATTAGCGGGACTAATTACAATGAGCAGTTCTTC. Its protein product is CASSPPISGTNYNEQFF.

This clone occurred once. J is TRBJ2-1 and V is TRBV5-6, with 14 bases aligning to TRBD2. The CDR3 extends over 18 amino acids. V was pared by 0 bases and J by 1 base, with 3 bases of the junction left unmatched. The germline V gene encodes CDR1 SGHDT and CDR2 YYEEEE. For the CDR3, the DNA is TGTGCCAGCAGCTTGGTGGGACTAGCGGGAGCGTCCTACAATGAGCAGTTCTTC. As protein: CASSLVGLAGASYNEQFF.

The V call is TRBV30, the J call TRBJ1-1, with no clear D. CDR3 length equals 13 residues. V was trimmed by 0 bases and J by 1 base, leaving 6 bases between them. Germline V lookup: CDR1 GTSNPN, CDR2 SVGIG (reference sequence). The CDR3 DNA is TGTGCCTGGAGTGTGGCCAGGAACACTGAAGCTTTCTTT. It is translated as CAWSVARNTEAFF.

The V and J genes are TRBV30 and TRBJ1-1, with a possible D match to TRBD1 (5 bases). The CDR3 runs 14 residues. Trimming removed 0 bases from V and 4 bases from J, with 12 bases in between. CDR1 is GTSNPN and CDR2 is SVGIG in the germline V gene (reference sequence). This CDR3 reads CAWSVGSRATEAFF. CDR3 coding DNA: TGTGCCTGGAGTGTCGGGTCCAGGGCCACTGAAGCTTTCTTT.